Here is one T cell receptor (beta chain) with its context. This entry is derived from a study of blood T cell repertoires in COVID-19. Overall study: Samples taken during acute and convalescent COVID-19 were collected in the United States, Italy and Spain.

Authors' analysis steps: From reference gene primer amplification, estimates of nucleated cell counts were derived. Measured with immunoSEQ multiplex PCR; TCRdb has only the in-frame clones, and not every one. The V and J calls and the clone size are those of that table, but D and trimming were determined from the DNA. The sample lists 180,000 or so clones, roughly 76% seen once, with roughly 8.6% in the top ten. V dropped 5 bases and J dropped 3; count of bases not matched to a gene: 9. CDR1 and CDR2 (germline): SEHNR, FQNEAQ (reference sequence). The CDR3 spans 16 residues. The sequence derives from a woman aged 45-65 years with active or convalescent COVID-19. The V and J genes are TRBV7-9 and TRBJ2-3; 9 bases fit TRBD2. Sample: peripheral blood. Here the CDR3 reads CASSRGAREGTDTQYF. The CDR3, as DNA: TGTGCCAGCAGCCGAGGAGCGCGGGAGGGAACAGATACGCAGTATTTT.